This T cell receptor beta chain was profiled in a study of blood T cell repertoires in COVID-19. Study information: The origin of the acute and convalescent COVID-19 samples was the United States, Italy and Spain.

The assay was immunoSEQ multiplex PCR, and TCRdb's table has in-frame clones only and misses some. This sample has approximately 120,000 clones, with about 90% found just once. J gave up 1 base and V 1 base, and 4 bases lay outside the gene matches. In germline, CDR1 is MGHRA, CDR2 YSYEKL. The CDR3 contains 19 residues. The clonotype originates from a woman aged 45 to 65 who had recovered from COVID-19. The specimen was peripheral blood. The rearrangement links TRBV4-1 to TRBJ2-4; 16 bases align to TRBD2. CDR3 region: CASSQGGTSGGAAKNIQYF. Written as DNA, the CDR3 is TGCGCCAGCAGCCAAGGCGGGACTAGCGGGGGGGCCGCCAAAAACATTCAGTACTTC.